The 8 T cell receptor beta chains below all came from one sample that was sequenced in a study of response to subunit inactivated influenza vaccine. TCRdb independently ran MiXCR on the RT-PCR reads; one entry per CDR3 protein. The sample shows roughly 500,000 distinct CDR3 sequences, 16% of them seen only once. Sample: CD4+ T cells sorted from PBMCs, taken 23 months after vaccination. These receptors all come from a man aged 45 to 75 who received an inactivated influenza vaccine.

This clonotype was picked up a small number of times. V usage is TRBV7-6 and J usage is TRBJ2-3; D remains ambiguous. V gave up 4 bases and J gave up 3 bases, with 11 bases separating them. This CDR3 is built from 14 residues. Germline CDR1 SGHVS, CDR2 FNYEAQ. CDR3 DNA: TGTGCCAGCAGCTCCGCTCTAGTAACAGATACGCAGTATTTT. It specifies CASSSALVTDTQYF.

This clonotype turned up a few times. The chain links TRBV28 to TRBJ1-4; 7 nucleotides align to TRBD1. Germline V gene sequence: CDR1 MDHEN, CDR2 SYDVKM. The CDR3 is 16 residues long. The J segment lost 4 bases and the V segment lost 6 bases, leaving 11 bases of the junction unmatched. As DNA, the CDR3 is TGTGCCAGCAGAGAGATTAACAGGGGAGGTAATGAAAAACTGTTTTTT. Translating it yields CASREINRGGNEKLFF.

The chain carries TRBV29-1 and TRBJ2-7; 9 bases agree with TRBD1. V dropped 7 bases and J dropped 4; count of bases not matched to a gene: 8. CDR3 length: 13 residues. Germline lookup yields CDR1 SQVTM and CDR2 ANQGSEA. The CDR3 region is CSAAGTGHYEQYF. For the CDR3, the DNA is TGCAGCGCCGCCGGGACAGGGCATTACGAGCAGTACTTC.

The sample holds a few counts of this clonotype. The rearrangement links TRBV5-1 to TRBJ2-3; 8 bases agree with TRBD1. CDR3 length: 15 residues. V trimming: 0 bases; J trimming: 8 bases; junction bases outside the gene matches: 8. Per the germline V gene, CDR1 is SGHRS and CDR2 is YFSETQ. CDR3 sequence: CASSLVDIDRGTQYF. CDR3 nucleotides: TGCGCCAGCAGCTTGGTGGATATTGACAGGGGTACGCAGTATTTT.

The chain joins TRBV5-1 to TRBJ2-3, with a possible D match to TRBD2 (5 bases). Trimming stripped 4 bases from V and 2 bases from J, with 11 bases between. The CDR3 covers 14 residues. Germline V gene sequence: CDR1 SGHRS, CDR2 YFSETQ. The CDR3 loop is CASSPEDATDTQYF. The CDR3 DNA reads as TGCGCCAGCAGCCCGGAGGACGCCACAGATACGCAGTATTTT.

This clonotype appeared a few times. The rearrangement links TRBV20-1 to TRBJ2-3, with D perhaps matching TRBD1 (5 bases). This CDR3 is built from 14 residues. The V end was cut by 6 bases, the J end by 3 bases, with 16 bases between. Germline values: CDR1 DFQATT, CDR2 SNEGSKA (reference sequence). CDR3 protein: CSATREDRTDTQYF. The CDR3 nucleotides read TGCAGTGCAACCAGGGAAGATCGGACAGATACGCAGTATTTT.

The rearrangement uses TRBV6-2 or TRBV6-3 and TRBJ2-2; weak D call: TRBD2 (5 bases). Germline V gene sequence: CDR1 MNHEY, CDR2 SVGEGT. This CDR3 is 15 amino acids long. V lost 5 bases, J lost 0 bases, and 10 bases lay in between. In DNA form, the CDR3 reads TGTGCCAGCAGTAGGTCGGGGTCGAACACCGGGGAGCTGTTTTTT. Translating it yields CASSRSGSNTGELFF.

This clonotype was counted at least ten times. The chain employs TRBV4-1 and TRBJ2-1, with D possibly TRBD2 on 5 matching bases. Germline lookup yields CDR1 MGHRA and CDR2 YSYEKL. Between the trimmed V and J ends, which lost 4 bases and 0 bases, there was a span of 22 bases. CDR3 length: 19 residues. CDR3 DNA sequence: TGCGCCAGCAGCCTAACTTCGCTAAGTGGACTGAGCTCCTACAATGAGCAGTTCTTC. Translating it yields CASSLTSLSGLSSYNEQFF.